Shown below are 4 T cell receptor beta chains from a single sample sequenced in a study of blood T cells in healthy people across ages. Next came a second PCR, run for about 7 to 12 cycles, which used a sample-barcoded 5' primer along with a J-beta primer mix. TCRdb used MiXCR to reprocess the 5' RACE reads, holding one entry per CDR3 protein. The sample carries 1.5 million to 2 million distinct CDR3 sequences, roughly 52% recorded once. Sequencing input: blood. Receptors were obtained from a woman in her forties in good health.

The rearrangement uses TRBV28 and TRBJ1-1; D call uncertain. V lost 1 base and J 9 bases, leaving 18 bases between the germline ends. The CDR3 covers 15 residues. Germline lookup yields CDR1 MDHEN and CDR2 SYDVKM. The CDR3 here is CASSLLGGFRGKAFF. DNA of the CDR3: TGTGCCAGCAGTTTATTAGGCGGATTCCGAGGGAAAGCTTTCTTT. Drawing the rest from reference TRBV28 and TRBJ1-1, the complete variable domain is DVKVTQSSRYLVKRTGEKVFLECVQDMDHENMFWYRQDPGLGLRLIYFSYDVKMKEKGDIPEGYSVSREKKERFSLILESASTNQTSMYLCASSLLGGFRGKAFFGQGTRLTVV.

The V and J genes are TRBV3-1 and TRBJ2-5, with a weak D call TRBD1 (6 bases). The J call is uncertain, as TRBJ2-7 better fits the DNA end. From germline, CDR1 is LGHDT and CDR2 YNNKEL (reference sequence). The CDR3 sequence is 13 residues long. In DNA, the CDR3 is TGTGCCAGCAGCCGCTACTCAGGGGACGAGCAGTACTTC. Translated: CASSRYSGDEQYF.

This clonotype was detected once. The rearrangement links TRBV4-3 to TRBJ2-1, with D possibly TRBD2 on 6 matching bases. There are 15 residues in the CDR3. Germline-derived CDR1 and CDR2 are LGHNA and YSLEER. V lost 0 bases to trimming and J lost 5 bases, with 11 bases between them. CDR3 protein: CASSQDSGRNNEQFF. CDR3 coding DNA: TGCGCCAGCAGCCAAGATAGCGGCCGTAACAATGAGCAGTTCTTC.

The genes are TRBV4-3 and TRBJ2-5; D assignment may be TRBD1 or TRBD2 (7 bases each). Per the germline V gene, CDR1 is LGHNA and CDR2 is YSLEER. The V end was cut by 0 bases, the J end by 4 bases, with 12 bases between. The CDR3 loop spans 15 amino acids. Here the CDR3 reads CASSQDLRGGETQYF. CDR3 nucleotide sequence: TGCGCCAGCAGCCAAGACCTCAGGGGGGGAGAGACCCAGTACTTC.